This T cell receptor (beta chain) is drawn from a study of CD8 T cells in ankylosing spondylitis. Regarding the study as a whole: A motif in TCR beta, a set of roughly eight highly homologous variants, appeared characteristic of ankylosing spondylitis blood. In peripheral blood, disease-linked CD8+ clones occurred at relatively low frequencies.

This clonotype came up many times. Its antigen is not identified. The CDR3 consists of 14 residues. The germline gives CDR1 SGHRS, CDR2 YFSETQ. Trimming removed 3 bases from V and 7 bases from J, with 16 bases in between. TCRdb re-derived calls from the 5' RACE reads in MiXCR, one entry per CDR3 protein. Of a few hundred thousand distinct CDR3 sequences in the sample, approximately 7.4% were seen once. Material for sequencing was blood, either unsorted or a sorted T cell fraction (not recorded which). The receptor was derived from a male donor with ankylosing spondylitis. The chain links TRBV5-1 to TRBJ1-1; D possibly corresponds to TRBD1 (5 bases). The CDR3 DNA reads TGCGCCAGCAGCTCCCAATCGGGGGGTCTTGAAGCTTTCTTT. Translated: CASSSQSGGLEAFF.